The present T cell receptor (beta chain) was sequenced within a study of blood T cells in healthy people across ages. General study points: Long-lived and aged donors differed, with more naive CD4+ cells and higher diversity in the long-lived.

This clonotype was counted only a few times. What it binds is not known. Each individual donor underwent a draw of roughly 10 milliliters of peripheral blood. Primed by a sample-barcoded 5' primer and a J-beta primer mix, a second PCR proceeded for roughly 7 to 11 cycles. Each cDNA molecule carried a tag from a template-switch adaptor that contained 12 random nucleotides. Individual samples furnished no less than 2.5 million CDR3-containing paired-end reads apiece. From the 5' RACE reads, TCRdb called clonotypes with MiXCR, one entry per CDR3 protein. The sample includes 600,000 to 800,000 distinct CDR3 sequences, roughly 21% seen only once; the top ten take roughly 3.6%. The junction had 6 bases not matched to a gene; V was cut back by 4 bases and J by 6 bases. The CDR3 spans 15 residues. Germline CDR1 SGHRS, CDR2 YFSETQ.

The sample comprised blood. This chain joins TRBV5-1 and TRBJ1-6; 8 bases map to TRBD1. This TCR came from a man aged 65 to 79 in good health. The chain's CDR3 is CASSDGQGRNSPLHF. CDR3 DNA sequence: TGCGCCAGCAGCGACGGACAGGGACGTAATTCACCCCTCCACTTT.